This TCR beta chain comes out of a study of T cells in Graves' hyperthyroidism and ophthalmopathy. Investigators excluded patients with uncontrolled infection, other autoimmune disease, pregnancy or lactation. The diagnoses drew upon clinical symptoms, serum thyroxine and TRAb, thyroid ultrasound and orbital computed tomography. Out of approximately 10 ml of fresh peripheral blood came the PBMCs. TCR beta CDR3 regions were amplified from RNA. First-round RT-PCR targeting the TCR CDR3 was performed with the HTBI primer set. TCRdb reprocessed the multiplex PCR reads via MiXCR and lists one record per CDR3 protein. In the table there are 450,000 to 500,000 distinct CDR3 sequences, 20% to 25% of which are singletons. About this clonotype: Its antigen is unidentified.

Study conclusions and caveats: A model of 13 V-J features distinguished ophthalmopathy from stable hyperthyroidism.

Germline assignment: CDR1 DFQATT and CDR2 SNEGSKA (reference sequence). This CDR3 contains 12 residues. Trimming took 6 bases from V and 5 from J, leaving 11 bases between them. The material sequenced was blood. This clonotype was sampled from a woman in her seventies with Graves' ophthalmopathy. This sequence joins TRBV20-1 and TRBJ2-1; tentative D call: TRBD2 (5 bases). CDR3 DNA: TGCAGTGCCCTTGGACTGCACAATGAGCAGTTCTTC. It yields the protein CSALGLHNEQFF.